Below are 9 T cell receptor beta chains sequenced from a single sample in a study of CD8 T cells in Susac syndrome. RNA in amounts of about 0.5 to 1 ug was reverse transcribed with random hexamers. TCRdb fed the immunoSEQ multiplex PCR reads into MiXCR, producing one record per CDR3 protein. The sample consists of some 260,000 distinct CDR3 sequences, over 85% of them appearing once. What was sequenced was CD4+ T cells from PBMCs. Receptor source: a human donor with multiple sclerosis.

In its sample, this clonotype was seen once. The chain uses TRBV3-1 and TRBJ1-1; 8 positions agree with TRBD1. This CDR3 spans 14 amino acids. CDR1 and CDR2 from the germline V gene are LGHDT and YNNKEL (reference sequence). The junction had 5 bases not matched to a gene; V was cut back by 4 bases and J by 4 bases. In DNA form, the CDR3 reads TGTGCCAGCAGCCTGATGGACAGGGCCACTGAAGCTTTCTTT. Its protein is CASSLMDRATEAFF. The full variable domain, rest sourced from reference TRBV3-1 and TRBJ1-1, is DTAVSQTPKYLVTQMGNDKSIKCEQNLGHDTMYWYKQDSKKFLKIMFSYNNKELIINETVPNRFSPKSPDKAHLNLHINSLELGDSAVYFCASSLMDRATEAFFGQGTRLTVV.

In its sample, this clonotype was seen a few times. V gene TRBV6-1 combines with J gene TRBJ2-2; D is ambiguous. Germline CDR1 and CDR2: MNHNS and SASEGT. The CDR3 sequence is 14 residues long. Trimming stripped 4 bases from V and 0 bases from J, with 6 bases between. The CDR3 reads CASSVDPNTGELFF. The CDR3 DNA reads as TGTGCCAGCAGTGTAGATCCGAACACCGGGGAGCTGTTTTTT.

CDR3 sequence: CASSLHLVQGSNQPQHF. CDR3 bases: TGTGCCAGTAGTCTCCACCTTGTTCAGGGAAGCAATCAGCCCCAGCATTTT. J is TRBJ1-5 and V is TRBV19, with a tentative D call TRBD1 (5 bases). Per the germline V gene, CDR1 is LNHDA and CDR2 is SQIVND (reference sequence). V was trimmed by 5 bases and J by 1 base, leaving 18 bases between them. This CDR3 contains 17 residues.

The chain carries TRBV29-1 and TRBJ2-5; 7 bases map to TRBD1. Germline loops: CDR1 SQVTM, CDR2 ANQGSEA. J was trimmed by 1 base and V by 7 bases; bases with no gene match: 9. The CDR3 consists of 14 residues. CDR3 DNA: TGCAGCGGGGCCCCCAGGGGGATCCAAGAGACCCAGTACTTC. Translation gives CSGAPRGIQETQYF.

This clonotype was counted a single time. This rearrangement joins TRBV18 to TRBJ2-5; 10 bases map to TRBD2. The ends lost 6 bases at V and 5 bases at J; junction bases unmatched: 15. This CDR3 has 17 amino acids. From germline, CDR1 is KGHSH and CDR2 LQKENI. The CDR3 DNA is TGTGCCAGCTCCTGGAAGGGACTAGCGACAGTATTGGAGACCCAGTACTTC. Translating gives CASSWKGLATVLETQYF.

The rearrangement links TRBV24-1 to TRBJ2-3; maybe TRBD2 (6 bases). V was cut by 7 bases and J by 2 bases, with 18 bases left in between. The CDR3 loop spans 16 amino acids. CDR1 KGHDR and CDR2 SFDVKD come from the germline V gene. CDR3 protein: CATSPRGTWITDTQYF. The CDR3 region has the DNA TGTGCCACCAGCCCCCGGGGGACTTGGATCACAGATACGCAGTATTTT.

The V and J genes are TRBV7-2 and TRBJ1-1; D possibly corresponds to TRBD1 (6 bases). This CDR3 spans 15 amino acids. Trimming shortened V by 5 bases and J by 1 base, and 14 bases separated the two germline ends. Germline assignment: CDR1 SGHTA and CDR2 FQGNSA. The CDR3 nucleotides are TGTGCCAGCAGCCTAGGGGGGGCGGGGAACACTGAAGCTTTCTTT. Encoded protein: CASSLGGAGNTEAFF.

The chain carries TRBV4-2 and TRBJ1-1; no definite D call. The CDR3 is made up of 16 amino acids. CDR1 and CDR2 from the germline V gene are LGHNA and YNFKEQ. V lost 1 base, J lost 0 bases, and 12 bases lay in between. DNA for the CDR3: TGTGCCAGCAGCCAAGTTTCCCAGAGAATGAACACTGAAGCTTTCTTT. It specifies CASSQVSQRMNTEAFF.

V usage is TRBV29-1 and J usage is TRBJ1-2, with TRBD1 identical over 11 bases. This CDR3 comprises 13 residues. The ends lost 6 bases at V and 6 bases at J; junction bases unmatched: 6. Looked up from germline, CDR1 is SQVTM and CDR2 is ANQGSEA. The chain's CDR3 is CSVGGGQGDGYTF. The CDR3, as DNA: TGCAGCGTAGGAGGGGGACAGGGGGATGGCTACACCTTC.